The 7 T cell receptor beta chains below come from one sample, sequenced in a study of response to subunit inactivated influenza vaccine. TCRdb itself ran the RT-PCR reads through MiXCR, one entry per CDR3 protein. The sample yields about 650,000 distinct CDR3 sequences, around 15% seen once. This sample comprised PBMCs from blood, obtained 14 to 15 days before vaccination. Source of these receptors: a man aged 50 or older who received an inactivated influenza vaccine.

The V and J genes are TRBV6-6 and TRBJ2-7; D is unresolved. This CDR3 spans 13 amino acids. CDR1 and CDR2 (germline): MNHNY, SVGAGI (reference sequence). V shed 5 bases and J shed 0 bases, with 8 bases lying between them. CDR3 nucleotides: TGTGCCAGCAGTGTCCACAGCTCCTACGAGCAGTACTTC. Protein product: CASSVHSSYEQYF.

The sample holds a few counts of this clonotype. The V gene is TRBV6-1, the J gene TRBJ2-1, with 9 bases identical to TRBD1. The V segment lost 4 bases and the J segment 1 base; nucleotides outside the gene matches: 8. CDR3 length: 17 amino acids. Germline V CDR1 and CDR2: MNHNS, SASEGT. CDR3 in DNA: TGTGCCAGCAGTGCTATTTCGGGACAGGGTTCCTACAATGAGCAGTTCTTC. Protein product: CASSAISGQGSYNEQFF.

This chain uses TRBV6-2 or TRBV6-3 with TRBJ2-1, with a possible D match to TRBD2 (5 bases). V lost 2 bases to trimming and J lost 2 bases, with 13 bases between them. Germline CDR1 reads MNHEY; CDR2 reads SVGEGT. The CDR3 is made up of 16 amino acids. The CDR3 DNA reads as TGTGCCAGCAGTTACGGGAGTACGGCTACCTACAATGAGCAGTTCTTC. Translating gives CASSYGSTATYNEQFF.

This clonotype was observed a few times. The chain joins TRBV12-3 or TRBV12-4 to TRBJ1-1; no clear D gene. V was cut by 4 bases and J by 6 bases, with 15 bases left in between. This CDR3 spans 14 amino acids. The CDR3 sequence: CASSYRAGRAEAFF. In DNA form, the CDR3 reads TGTGCCAGCAGTTACAGAGCCGGGCGGGCTGAAGCTTTCTTT.

This clonotype has just a few counts. This chain links TRBV2 with TRBJ1-1; D may be TRBD1 (5 bases). The CDR3 spans 13 residues. Germline V gives CDR1 SNHLY, CDR2 FYNNEI. V dropped 7 bases and J dropped 3 bases, with 12 bases sitting between them. Here the CDR3 DNA reads TGTGCCAGCACCCCGGGGCGGGACACTGAAGCTTTCTTT. Translating gives CASTPGRDTEAFF.

This clonotype has more than one count but fewer than ten. In nucleotides, the CDR3 is TGCGCCAGCAGCCAGGGGGACAGGGGGCGGAAACTGTTTTTT. Protein: CASSQGDRGRKLFF. V is TRBV4-3 and J is TRBJ1-4, with 12 bases aligning to TRBD1. Germline V gene lookup returns CDR1 LGHNA and CDR2 YSLEER. After removal of 3 bases from V and 11 bases from J, the junction contained 4 bases not matched to a gene. The CDR3 runs 14 residues.

In its sample, this clonotype was seen many times. The chain carries TRBV7-8 and TRBJ2-7; TRBD2 matches at 7 bases. Germline trimming cut 2 bases from V and 4 bases from J; bases unmatched to any gene: 11. The CDR3 has 16 amino acids. Germline V gives CDR1 SGHVS, CDR2 FQNEAQ. This CDR3 reads CASSLSKTGGGYEQYF. CDR3 in DNA: TGTGCCAGCAGCTTAAGTAAAACGGGAGGAGGATACGAGCAGTACTTC.